The 31 T cell receptor beta chains presented below share a single source sample, sequenced in a study of CD8 T cells in Susac syndrome. It was with random hexamers that about 0.45 to 1 ug RNA was reverse transcribed. TCRdb recomputed calls from the immunoSEQ multiplex PCR reads with MiXCR, one row per CDR3 protein. The sample carries under 200,000 distinct CDR3 sequences, 91% recorded once. The sequenced sample was CD4+ T cells from PBMCs. Receptors were obtained from a human donor with Susac syndrome.

The genes are TRBV6-1 and TRBJ1-5; 7 nucleotides line up with TRBD1. This CDR3 is 16 amino acids long. With V trimmed by 2 bases and J by 4 bases, 8 bases remained unmatched. Germline lookup yields CDR1 MNHNS and CDR2 SASEGT. The chain's CDR3 is CASSERRGRPNQPQHF. CDR3 DNA sequence: TGTGCCAGCAGTGAACGAAGGGGGCGGCCAAATCAGCCCCAGCATTTT.

J is TRBJ1-5 and V is TRBV18; D uncertain. V was cut by 1 base and J by 6 bases, with 10 bases left in between. Germline CDR1 KGHSH, CDR2 LQKENI. This CDR3 comprises 14 residues. The chain's CDR3 is CASSPQGAGQPQHF. DNA for the CDR3: TGTGCCAGCTCACCACAGGGTGCAGGTCAGCCCCAGCATTTT.

CDR3 coding DNA: TGTGCCAGCTCACCTCGTTCGGGGGACCCGGCGATCGAGTACTTC. Translation: CASSPRSGDPAIEYF. V and J are TRBV18 and TRBJ2-7, with D tentatively TRBD2 (6 bases). In germline, CDR1 is KGHSH, CDR2 LQKENI. V lost 3 bases and J lost 11, with 23 bases in between. This CDR3 region has 15 residues.

The chain has TRBV5-1 and TRBJ1-1; D gene ambiguous. Trimming shortened V by 0 bases and J by 11 bases, and 14 bases separated the two germline ends. This CDR3 has 13 residues. The V gene's germline CDR1 is SGHRS and CDR2 YFSETQ. The CDR3 is CASSLGAQNPAFF. DNA for the CDR3: TGCGCCAGCAGCTTGGGGGCACAAAATCCGGCTTTCTTT. Looking up the rest from reference TRBV5-1 and TRBJ1-1 gives the full variable domain: KAGVTQTPRYLIKTRGQQVTLSCSPISGHRSVSWYQQTPGQGLQFLFEYFSETQRNKGNFPGRFSGRQFSNSRSEMNVSTLELGDSALYLCASSLGAQNPAFFGQGTRLTVV.

The chain combines TRBV27 with TRBJ1-2; D may be TRBD1 (5 bases). Between the trimmed V and J ends, which lost 3 bases and 3 bases, there was a span of 8 bases. Germline lookup yields CDR1 MNHEY and CDR2 SMNVEV (reference sequence). The length of the CDR3 is 13 residues. The CDR3 nucleotides read TGTGCCAGCAGTTTGGAGGGACACTATGGCTACACCTTC. It encodes CASSLEGHYGYTF.

The gene calls are TRBV5-1 and TRBJ2-2; 8 nucleotides match TRBD2. The CDR3 length is 17 residues. J gave up 4 bases and V 0 bases, and 8 bases lay outside the gene matches. Germline CDR1 is SGHRS and CDR2 is YFSETQ. The CDR3 here is CASSLVAAGDGTGELFF. The CDR3 DNA follows: TGCGCCAGCAGCTTGGTTGCAGCGGGGGATGGCACCGGGGAGCTGTTTTTT.

The chain employs TRBV10-1 and TRBJ2-7, with 8 bases matching TRBD1. Germline loops: CDR1 WNHNN, CDR2 SYGVQD (reference sequence). The length of the CDR3 is 19 residues. With 11 bases clipped from V and 0 bases from J, the junction kept 24 bases outside the gene matches. The CDR3 reads CARWFGMISRQGCSYEQYF. The CDR3 bases are TGCGCCCGATGGTTTGGAATGATTAGCAGACAGGGGTGCTCCTACGAGCAGTACTTC.

The V gene is TRBV5-1, the J gene TRBJ1-3, with TRBD1 identical over 8 bases. The CDR3 consists of 17 residues. CDR1 is SGHRS and CDR2 is YFSETQ in the germline V gene. The trim removed 6 bases at V and 0 bases at J, leaving 11 bases unmatched. The CDR3 sequence: CASTRTGNLDSGNTIYF. CDR3 in DNA: TGCGCCAGCACCCGGACAGGGAATCTCGACTCTGGAAACACCATATATTTT.

The CDR3 loop reads CATSRDLGQGEKAFF. CDR3 sequence (DNA): TGTGCCACCAGCAGAGATTTGGGACAGGGCGAAAAAGCTTTCTTT. The chain couples TRBV15 to TRBJ1-1; 9 bases fit TRBD1. The V gene end was trimmed by 0 bases and the J gene end by 9 bases; junction bases not matched to a gene: 8. This CDR3 region has 15 residues. In germline, CDR1 is LNHNV, CDR2 YYDKDF (reference sequence).

V gene TRBV28 combines with J gene TRBJ1-2; 7 bases match TRBD1. Germline trimming cut 6 bases from V and 7 bases from J; bases unmatched to any gene: 8. This CDR3 has 13 amino acids. Germline values: CDR1 MDHEN, CDR2 SYDVKM. CDR3 DNA: TGTGCCAGCAGGTCGACAGGGTACGCTGGCTACACCTTC. It encodes CASRSTGYAGYTF.

The rearrangement joins TRBV6-2 or TRBV6-3 to TRBJ2-3, with 7 bases that match TRBD2. V trimming: 6 bases; J trimming: 1 base; junction bases outside the gene matches: 13. From germline, CDR1 is MNHEY and CDR2 SVGEGT. The length of the CDR3 is 17 residues. In DNA form, the CDR3 reads TGTGCCAGCAGGTCTCTCTTCGTACGGGGGGGCACAGATACGCAGTATTTT. Residues: CASRSLFVRGGTDTQYF.

The chain is built from TRBV30 and TRBJ1-1; D unclear. The CDR3 consists of 13 residues. Germline V gene data show CDR1 as GTSNPN and CDR2 as SVGIG (reference sequence). Trimming removed 0 bases from V and 1 base from J, with 6 bases in between. The CDR3 sequence: CAWSVVENTEAFF. CDR3 nucleotide sequence: TGTGCCTGGAGTGTTGTGGAGAACACTGAAGCTTTCTTT.

V gene TRBV11-2 combines with J gene TRBJ2-5; D is unclear. The CDR3 is made up of 13 amino acids. V lost 2 bases, J lost 5 bases, and 9 bases lay in between. Germline assignment: CDR1 SGHAT and CDR2 FQNNGV. CDR3 amino acids: CASSLTPTETQYF. The CDR3, as DNA: TGTGCCAGCAGCTTAACTCCCACGGAGACCCAGTACTTC.

The chain has TRBV2 and TRBJ2-4; tentative D call: TRBD1 (5 bases). CDR3 size: 14 residues. V was trimmed by 10 bases and J by 2 bases, leaving 15 bases between them. CDR1 is SNHLY and CDR2 is FYNNEI in the germline V gene. The CDR3 coding sequence is TGTGCCACCTCAAGAAGGGGTACCAAAAACATTCAGTACTTC. Translation: CATSRRGTKNIQYF. Using reference TRBV2 and TRBJ2-4 for the parts outside the CDR3, the full variable domain is EPEVTQTPSHQVTQMGQEVILRCVPISNHLYFYWYRQILGQKVEFLVSFYNNEISEKSEIFDDQFSVERPDGSNFTLKIRSTKLEDSAMYFCATSRRGTKNIQYFGAGTRLSVL.

V gene TRBV5-1 combines with J gene TRBJ2-5, with 9 bases that match TRBD2. This CDR3 spans 16 amino acids. The trim removed 0 bases at V and 5 bases at J, leaving 8 bases unmatched. The germline gives CDR1 SGHRS, CDR2 YFSETQ. CDR3: CASSLVAGGPVETQYF. As DNA, the CDR3 is TGCGCCAGCAGCTTGGTGGCGGGGGGGCCCGTGGAGACCCAGTACTTC.

The chain links TRBV20-1 to TRBJ2-5; D is perhaps TRBD1 or TRBD2 (6 bases each). Trimming took off 0 bases at V and 2 bases at J, with 13 bases between the two ends. Germline values: CDR1 DFQATT, CDR2 SNEGSKA (reference sequence). The length of the CDR3 is 15 residues. CDR3 sequence: CSARDWGAGQETQYF. The DNA for the CDR3 is TGCAGTGCTAGAGATTGGGGGGCAGGGCAAGAGACCCAGTACTTC.

The rearrangement uses TRBV20-1 and TRBJ2-1; 11 nucleotides agree with TRBD2. Germline-derived CDR1 and CDR2 are DFQATT and SNEGSKA (reference sequence). The V gene end was trimmed by 6 bases and the J gene end by 8 bases; junction bases not matched to a gene: 9. This CDR3 spans 14 amino acids. The DNA for the CDR3 is TGCAGTGCACAGGCTAGCGGGAGGATCGATGAGCAGTTCTTC. Protein: CSAQASGRIDEQFF.

The V gene is TRBV30, the J gene TRBJ1-3; D might be TRBD1 (5 bases). Per the germline V gene, CDR1 is GTSNPN and CDR2 is SVGIG (reference sequence). V was pared by 7 bases and J by 2 bases, with 12 bases between. This CDR3 is 13 amino acids long. The CDR3 protein is CAYKVTAGNTIYF. As DNA, the CDR3 is TGTGCCTACAAGGTGACAGCTGGAAACACCATATATTTT. Filled out from reference TRBV30 and TRBJ1-3, the complete variable domain reads SQTIHQWPATLVQPVGSPLSLECTVEGTSNPNLYWYRQAAGRGLQLLFYSVGIGQISSEVPQNLSASRPQDRQFILSSKKLLLSDSGFYLCAYKVTAGNTIYFGEGSWLTVV.

The rearrangement joins TRBV10-3 to TRBJ1-1, with a tentative D call TRBD1 (5 bases). V lost 11 bases to trimming and J lost 5 bases, with 18 bases between them. The length of the CDR3 is 13 residues. CDR1 is ENHRY and CDR2 is SYGVKD in the germline V gene. CDR3 loop: CAVDSGGLTEAFF. CDR3 in DNA: TGTGCCGTCGATTCTGGGGGTTTGACTGAAGCTTTCTTT.

The genes are TRBV19 and TRBJ1-1; 7 positions match TRBD1. The CDR3 runs 15 residues. Per the germline V gene, CDR1 is LNHDA and CDR2 is SQIVND (reference sequence). V shed 2 bases, J shed 5 bases, and the junction held 8 bases outside the gene matches. The CDR3 nucleotides are TGTGCCAGTAGTATACCCAGGGGGGGCCGGACTGAAGCTTTCTTT. It codes for CASSIPRGGRTEAFF.

The chain combines TRBV24-1 with TRBJ2-5; 7 bases fit TRBD1. The V gene end was trimmed by 5 bases and the J gene end by 3 bases; junction bases not matched to a gene: 5. The CDR3 length is 14 residues. Looked up from germline, CDR1 is KGHDR and CDR2 is SFDVKD. CDR3 amino acids: CATSAGDRKETQYF. Here the CDR3 DNA reads TGTGCCACCAGTGCCGGGGACAGAAAAGAGACCCAGTACTTC.

The rearrangement links TRBV28 to TRBJ1-2; D remains unclear. Trimming pared 10 bases from V and 3 bases from J, leaving 12 bases between. Germline CDR1 and CDR2: MDHEN and SYDVKM. The CDR3 is 12 amino acids. The CDR3: CATSTGDYGYTF. The DNA of the CDR3 is TGTGCCACCAGCACGGGCGACTATGGCTACACCTTC.

The V call is TRBV10-3, the J call TRBJ1-2; TRBD1 might be the D (5 bases). The germline V and J ends were trimmed by 5 bases and 3 bases, with 7 bases remaining between them. The CDR3 is made up of 12 amino acids. The germline V gene encodes CDR1 ENHRY and CDR2 SYGVKD. CDR3 sequence: CAISLGDYGYTF. The CDR3 coding sequence is TGTGCCATCAGTCTAGGGGACTATGGCTACACCTTC.

The chain couples TRBV25-1 to TRBJ2-7; D is possibly TRBD1 (5 bases). Trimming took 3 bases from V and 0 from J, leaving 15 bases between them. Germline lookup yields CDR1 MGHDK and CDR2 SYGVNS. The CDR3 contains 16 residues. The chain's CDR3 is CASSDSRTLSSYEQYF. The CDR3 DNA reads as TGTGCCAGCAGTGATAGTAGGACACTTAGCTCCTACGAGCAGTACTTC.

Here the CDR3 DNA reads TGTGCCAGCAGCAAAGCGCTTTCGGGGTTGATGGCCTACAATGAGCAGTTCTTC. Translated, it gives CASSKALSGLMAYNEQFF. The chain uses TRBV21-1 and TRBJ2-1. TRBV21-1 is a documented pseudogene. The CDR3 loop spans 18 amino acids.

The genes are TRBV11-3 and TRBJ2-7; 10 bases agree with TRBD1. Germline CDR1 and CDR2: SGHNT and YENEEA. With V trimmed by 6 bases and J by 2 bases, 10 bases remained unmatched. The CDR3 is 16 amino acids. In DNA, the CDR3 is TGTGCCAGCAGGGATACCGGGACAGGGGCCCCCTACGAGCAGTACTTC. This sequence encodes CASRDTGTGAPYEQYF.

This chain uses TRBV7-9 with TRBJ1-1, with 9 bases fitting TRBD1. Germline CDR1 reads SEHNR; CDR2 reads FQNEAQ (reference sequence). Trimming cost V 4 bases and J 3 bases; bases outside gene matches: 9. CDR3 length: 16 amino acids. This CDR3 is CASSSQQGARDTEAFF. The CDR3 nucleotides are TGTGCCAGCAGCTCTCAACAGGGGGCTAGAGACACTGAAGCTTTCTTT.

The rearrangement uses TRBV19 and TRBJ1-2, with 7 bases lining up with TRBD1. V lost 5 bases, J lost 5 bases, and 11 bases stayed unmatched. The CDR3 runs 15 residues. Germline V lookup: CDR1 LNHDA, CDR2 SQIVND (reference sequence). In nucleotides, the CDR3 is TGTGCCAGTAGTCCAAGGAGGGGGCAAGAATATGGCTACACCTTC. As protein: CASSPRRGQEYGYTF.

The chain combines TRBV7-3 with TRBJ2-1; TRBD2 agrees at 10 bases. Germline assignment: CDR1 SGHTA and CDR2 FQGTGA. CDR3 length: 16 amino acids. The V segment lost 4 bases and the J segment 7 bases; nucleotides outside the gene matches: 10. This chain's CDR3 is CASSSLLAGVGNEQFF. The CDR3 DNA follows: TGTGCCAGCAGCTCCCTTCTAGCGGGAGTTGGTAATGAGCAGTTCTTC.

J is TRBJ2-7 and V is TRBV28, with TRBD2 matching 8 bases. The trim removed 5 bases at V and 5 bases at J, leaving 14 bases unmatched. The V gene's germline CDR1 is MDHEN and CDR2 SYDVKM. The CDR3 loop spans 16 amino acids. The CDR3 sequence is CASSGGGQGIWDEQYF. The CDR3 DNA reads as TGTGCCAGCAGTGGCGGGGGGCAGGGCATTTGGGACGAGCAGTACTTC.

The V call is TRBV7-2, the J call TRBJ2-4; 9 bases fit TRBD2. Unmatched junction bases numbered 0, after V lost 1 base and J lost 5 bases. The CDR3 runs to 14 residues. Germline V CDR1 and CDR2: SGHTA, FQGNSA. CDR3: CASSLVAGENIQYF. The CDR3 DNA reads as TGTGCCAGCAGCTTAGTAGCGGGAGAAAACATTCAGTACTTC.